This TCR beta chain was observed in a study of blood T cell repertoires in COVID-19. Study-wide context: Samples came from the United States, Italy and Spain, spanning acute and convalescent COVID-19.

The CDR3 contains 14 residues. CDR1 is KGHDR, CDR2 SFDVKD, per germline. V lost 5 bases and J lost 9, with 16 bases in between. Assay: immunoSEQ multiplex PCR; the TCRdb copy retains only in-frame clones and omits some. The sample lists 200,000 to 250,000 clones, around nine tenths occurring once. The source of this sequence is a man under 40 who had recovered from COVID-19. The sample consisted of PBMCs or T cells enriched from blood (not recorded which). V is TRBV24-1 and J is TRBJ2-1; D is perhaps TRBD2 (6 bases). For the CDR3, the DNA is TGTGCCACCAGTGTCGACGGGGGTTGGGGTGAGCAGTTCTTC. It encodes CATSVDGGWGEQFF.